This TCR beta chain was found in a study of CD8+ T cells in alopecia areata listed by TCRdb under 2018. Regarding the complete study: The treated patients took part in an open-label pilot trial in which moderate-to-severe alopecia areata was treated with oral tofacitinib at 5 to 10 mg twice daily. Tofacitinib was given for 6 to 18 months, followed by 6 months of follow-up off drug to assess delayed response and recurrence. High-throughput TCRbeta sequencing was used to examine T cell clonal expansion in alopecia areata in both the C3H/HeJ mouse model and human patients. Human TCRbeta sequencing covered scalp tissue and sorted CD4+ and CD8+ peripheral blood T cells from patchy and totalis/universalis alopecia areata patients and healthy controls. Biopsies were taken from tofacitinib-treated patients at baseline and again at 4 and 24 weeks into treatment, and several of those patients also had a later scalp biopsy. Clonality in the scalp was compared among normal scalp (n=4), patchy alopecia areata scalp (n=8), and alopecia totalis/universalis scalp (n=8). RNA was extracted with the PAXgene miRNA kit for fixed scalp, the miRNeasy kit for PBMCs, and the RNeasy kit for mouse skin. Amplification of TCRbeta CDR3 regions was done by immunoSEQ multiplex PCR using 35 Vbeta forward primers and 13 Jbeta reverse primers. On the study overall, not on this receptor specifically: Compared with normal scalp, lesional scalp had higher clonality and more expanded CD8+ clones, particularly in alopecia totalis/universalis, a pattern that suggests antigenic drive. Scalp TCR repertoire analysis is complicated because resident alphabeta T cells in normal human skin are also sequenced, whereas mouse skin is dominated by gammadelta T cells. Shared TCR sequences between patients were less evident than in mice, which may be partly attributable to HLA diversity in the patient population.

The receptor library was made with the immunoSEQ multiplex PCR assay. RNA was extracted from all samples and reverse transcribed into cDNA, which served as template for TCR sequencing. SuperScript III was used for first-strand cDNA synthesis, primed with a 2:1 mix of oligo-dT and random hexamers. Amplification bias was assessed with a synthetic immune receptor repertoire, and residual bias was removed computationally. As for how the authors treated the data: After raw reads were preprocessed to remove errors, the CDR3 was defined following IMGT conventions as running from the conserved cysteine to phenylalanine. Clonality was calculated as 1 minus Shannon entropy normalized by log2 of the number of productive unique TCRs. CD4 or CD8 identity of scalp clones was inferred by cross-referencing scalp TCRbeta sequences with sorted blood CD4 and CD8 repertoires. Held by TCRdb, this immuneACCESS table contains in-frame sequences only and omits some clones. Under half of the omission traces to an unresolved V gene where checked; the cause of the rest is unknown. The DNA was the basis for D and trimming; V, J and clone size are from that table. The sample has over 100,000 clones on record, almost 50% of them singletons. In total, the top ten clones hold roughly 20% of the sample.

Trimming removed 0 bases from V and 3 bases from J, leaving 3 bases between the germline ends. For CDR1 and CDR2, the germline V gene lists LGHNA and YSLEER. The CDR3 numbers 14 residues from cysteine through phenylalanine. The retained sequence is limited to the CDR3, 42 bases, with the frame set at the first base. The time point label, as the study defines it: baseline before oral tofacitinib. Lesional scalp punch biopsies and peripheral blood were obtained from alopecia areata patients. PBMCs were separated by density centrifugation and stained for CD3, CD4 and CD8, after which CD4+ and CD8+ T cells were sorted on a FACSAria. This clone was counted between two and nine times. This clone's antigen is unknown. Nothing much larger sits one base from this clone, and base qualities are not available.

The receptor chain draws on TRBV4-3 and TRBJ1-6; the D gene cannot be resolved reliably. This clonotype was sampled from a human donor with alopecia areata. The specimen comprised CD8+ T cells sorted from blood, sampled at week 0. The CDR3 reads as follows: CASSQDGYNSPLHF. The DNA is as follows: TGCGCCAGCAGCCAAGACGGCTATAATTCACCCCTCCACTTT.